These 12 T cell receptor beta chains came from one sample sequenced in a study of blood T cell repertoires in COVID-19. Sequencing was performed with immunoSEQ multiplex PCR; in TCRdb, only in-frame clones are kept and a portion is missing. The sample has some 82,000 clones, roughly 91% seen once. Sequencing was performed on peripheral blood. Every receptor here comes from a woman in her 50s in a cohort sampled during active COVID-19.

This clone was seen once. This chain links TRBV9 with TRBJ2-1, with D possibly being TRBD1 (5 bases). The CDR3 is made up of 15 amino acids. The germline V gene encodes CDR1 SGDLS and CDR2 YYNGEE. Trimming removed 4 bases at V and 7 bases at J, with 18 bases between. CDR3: CASSLLQGSFNEQFF. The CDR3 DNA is TGTGCCAGCAGCCTCCTTCAGGGTTCGTTTAATGAGCAGTTCTTC.

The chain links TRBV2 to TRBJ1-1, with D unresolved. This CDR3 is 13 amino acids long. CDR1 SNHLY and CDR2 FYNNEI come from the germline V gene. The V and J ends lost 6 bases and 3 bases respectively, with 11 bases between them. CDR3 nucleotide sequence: TGTGCCAGCAGGTTGCGGGAGGACACTGAAGCTTTCTTT. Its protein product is CASRLREDTEAFF.

The CDR3 loop reads CATSDLGATGVDTQYF. Written as DNA, the CDR3 is TGTGCCACCAGTGATTTAGGTGCGACAGGGGTAGATACGCAGTATTTT. This chain uses TRBV24-1 with TRBJ2-3, with 8 bases matching TRBD1. There are 16 residues in the CDR3. Trimming cost V 1 base and J 5 bases; bases outside gene matches: 7. Germline V gene data show CDR1 as KGHDR and CDR2 as SFDVKD.

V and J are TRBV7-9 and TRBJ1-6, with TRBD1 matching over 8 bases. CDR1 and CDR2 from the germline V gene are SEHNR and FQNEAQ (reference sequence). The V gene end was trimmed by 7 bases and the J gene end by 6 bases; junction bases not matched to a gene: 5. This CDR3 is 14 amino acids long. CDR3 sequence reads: CASNTGGSNSPLHF. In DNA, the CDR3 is TGTGCCAGCAATACAGGGGGATCTAATTCACCCCTCCACTTT.

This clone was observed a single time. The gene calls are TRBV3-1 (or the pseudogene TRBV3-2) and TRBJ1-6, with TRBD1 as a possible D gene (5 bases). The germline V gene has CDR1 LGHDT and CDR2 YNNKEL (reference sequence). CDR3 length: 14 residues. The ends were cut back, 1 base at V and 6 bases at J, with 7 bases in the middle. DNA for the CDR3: TGTGCCAGCAGCCAAGCGGGGGGTAATTCACCCCTCCACTTT. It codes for CASSQAGGNSPLHF.

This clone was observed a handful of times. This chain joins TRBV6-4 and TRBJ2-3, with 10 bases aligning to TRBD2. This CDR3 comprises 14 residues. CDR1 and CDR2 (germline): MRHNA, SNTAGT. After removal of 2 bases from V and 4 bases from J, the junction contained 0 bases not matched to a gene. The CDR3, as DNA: TGTGCCAGCAGTGACGGGACTAGCGCAGATACGCAGTATTTT. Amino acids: CASSDGTSADTQYF.

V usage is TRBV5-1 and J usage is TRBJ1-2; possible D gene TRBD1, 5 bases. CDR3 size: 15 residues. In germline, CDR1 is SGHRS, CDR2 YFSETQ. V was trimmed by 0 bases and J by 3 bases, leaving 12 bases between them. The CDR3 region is CASSLAGGEDYGYTF. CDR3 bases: TGCGCCAGCAGCTTGGCCGGAGGGGAGGACTATGGCTACACCTTC.

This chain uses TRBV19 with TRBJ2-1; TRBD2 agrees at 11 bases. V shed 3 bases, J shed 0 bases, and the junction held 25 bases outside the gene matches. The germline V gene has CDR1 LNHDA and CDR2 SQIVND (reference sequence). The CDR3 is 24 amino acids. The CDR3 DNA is TGTGCCAGTAGTATTACGAAGGCTACCATTGGACTAGCGGGTCCCGAGAGCTCCTACAATGAGCAGTTCTTC. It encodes CASSITKATIGLAGPESSYNEQFF.

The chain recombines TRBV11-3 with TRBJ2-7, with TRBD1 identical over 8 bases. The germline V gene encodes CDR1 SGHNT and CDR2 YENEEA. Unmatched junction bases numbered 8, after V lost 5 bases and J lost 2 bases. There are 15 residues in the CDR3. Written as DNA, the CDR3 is TGTGCCAGCAGCCAAGGACAGGGACAAACCTACGAGCAGTACTTC. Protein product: CASSQGQGQTYEQYF.

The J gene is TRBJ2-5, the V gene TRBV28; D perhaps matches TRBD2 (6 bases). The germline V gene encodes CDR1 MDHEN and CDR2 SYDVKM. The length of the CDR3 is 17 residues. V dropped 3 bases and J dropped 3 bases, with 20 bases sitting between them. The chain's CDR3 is CASSLNPRRGLKETQYF. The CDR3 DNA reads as TGTGCCAGCAGTTTGAACCCGAGGAGGGGACTTAAAGAGACCCAGTACTTC.

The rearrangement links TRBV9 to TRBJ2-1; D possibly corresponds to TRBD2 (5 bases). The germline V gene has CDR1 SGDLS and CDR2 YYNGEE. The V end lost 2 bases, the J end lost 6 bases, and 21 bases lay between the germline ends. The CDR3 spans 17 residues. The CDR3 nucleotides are TGTGCCAGCAGCGTCCGTTATGAGAGGGCAACTCCCAATGAGCAGTTCTTC. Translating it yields CASSVRYERATPNEQFF.

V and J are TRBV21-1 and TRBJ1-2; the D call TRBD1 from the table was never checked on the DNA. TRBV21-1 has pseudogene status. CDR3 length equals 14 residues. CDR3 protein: CASSDRQARYGYTF. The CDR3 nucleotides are TGTGCCAGCAGCGATCGACAGGCACGGTATGGCTACACCTTC.